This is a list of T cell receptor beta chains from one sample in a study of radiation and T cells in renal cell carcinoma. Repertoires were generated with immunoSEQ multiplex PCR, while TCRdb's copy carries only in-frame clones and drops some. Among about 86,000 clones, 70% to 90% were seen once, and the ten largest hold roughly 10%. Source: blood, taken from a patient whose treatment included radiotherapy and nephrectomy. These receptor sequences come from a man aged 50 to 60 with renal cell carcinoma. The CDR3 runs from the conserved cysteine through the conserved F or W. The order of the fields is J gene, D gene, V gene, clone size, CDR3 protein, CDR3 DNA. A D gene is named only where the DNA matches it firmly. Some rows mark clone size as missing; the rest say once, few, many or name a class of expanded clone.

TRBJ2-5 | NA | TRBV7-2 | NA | CASSSWDTAETQYF | TGTGCCAGCAGCTCTTGGGACACGGCGGAGACCCAGTACTTC
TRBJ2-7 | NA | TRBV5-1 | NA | CASSLGSGLSYEQYF | TGCGCCAGCAGCTTGGGAAGTGGGCTCTCCTACGAGCAGTACTTC
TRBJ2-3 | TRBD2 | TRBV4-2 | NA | CASSQAPVAGGLDTQYF | TGTGCCAGCAGCCAAGCCCCAGTAGCGGGGGGATTAGATACGCAGTATTTT
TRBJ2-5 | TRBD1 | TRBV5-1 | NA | CASSLGSFGQGQAETQYF | TGCGCCAGCAGCTTGGGTTCCTTTGGACAGGGGCAAGCAGAGACCCAGTACTTC
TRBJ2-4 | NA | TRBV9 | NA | CASSQGVSKNIQYF | TGTGCCAGCAGCCAAGGGGTTTCCAAAAACATTCAGTACTTC
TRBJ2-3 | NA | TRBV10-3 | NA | CAIRNPTDTQYF | TGTGCCATCAGGAACCCCACAGATACGCAGTATTTT
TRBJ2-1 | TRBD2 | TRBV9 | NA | CASSSSGTSGSEQFF | TGTGCCAGCAGCTCATCCGGGACTAGCGGGAGTGAGCAGTTCTTC
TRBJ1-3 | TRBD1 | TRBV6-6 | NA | CATLYRGENTIYF | TGTGCCACCCTTTACAGGGGAGAAAACACCATATATTTT
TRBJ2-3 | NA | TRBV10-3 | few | CAISEPNYDSLQSTDTQYF | TGTGCCATCAGTGAGCCTAATTACGACAGCCTACAAAGCACAGATACGCAGTATTTT
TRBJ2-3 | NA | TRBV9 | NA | CASSMRGDGADTQYF | TGTGCCAGCAGCATGCGGGGCGACGGCGCAGATACGCAGTATTTT
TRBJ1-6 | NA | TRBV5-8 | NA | CASSLRGFDSPLHF | TGTGCCAGCAGCTTAAGAGGGTTTGATTCACCCCTCCACTTT
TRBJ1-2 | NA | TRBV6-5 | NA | CASSYSQAWGYTF | TGTGCCAGCAGTTACTCGCAGGCCTGGGGCTACACCTTC
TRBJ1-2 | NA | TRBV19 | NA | CASTIARGGYTF | TGTGCCAGTACAATCGCCAGAGGTGGCTACACCTTC
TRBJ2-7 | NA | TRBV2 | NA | CASIQATHGAYEQYF | TGTGCCAGCATCCAGGCGACCCATGGAGCCTACGAGCAGTACTTC
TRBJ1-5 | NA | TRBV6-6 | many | CASSLSGGGGQPQHF | TGTGCCAGCAGTTTATCCGGGGGCGGCGGTCAGCCCCAGCATTTT
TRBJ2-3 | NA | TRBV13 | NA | CASGSSASTDTQYF | TGTGCCAGCGGTTCTAGCGCTAGCACAGATACGCAGTATTTT
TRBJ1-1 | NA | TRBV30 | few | CASDSGGIDTEAFF | TGTGCCTCCGACTCGGGGGGGATTGACACTGAAGCTTTCTTT
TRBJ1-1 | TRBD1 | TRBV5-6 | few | CASSDRAYTEAFF | TGTGCCAGCAGTGACAGGGCGTACACTGAAGCTTTCTTT
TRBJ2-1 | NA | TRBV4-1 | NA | CASSQVEYNEQFF | TGCGCCAGCAGCCAAGTGGAGTACAATGAGCAGTTCTTC
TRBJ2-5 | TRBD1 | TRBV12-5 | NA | CASSGTANQETQYF | TGTGCTAGTTCCGGGACAGCAAACCAAGAGACCCAGTACTTC
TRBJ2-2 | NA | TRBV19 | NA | CASSIGTVNTGELFF | TGTGCCAGTAGTATTGGGACGGTGAACACCGGGGAGCTGTTTTTT
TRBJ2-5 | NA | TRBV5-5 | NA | CASSLSLGVETQYF | TGTGCCAGCAGCTTGTCACTGGGGGTCGAGACCCAGTACTTC
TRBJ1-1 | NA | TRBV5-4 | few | CASSLIQEAFF | TGTGCCAGCAGCTTGATACAGGAAGCTTTCTTT
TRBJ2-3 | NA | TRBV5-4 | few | CASSLGGVGYEAQYF | TGTGCCAGCAGCTTGGGAGGAGTAGGTTACGAAGCGCAGTATTTT
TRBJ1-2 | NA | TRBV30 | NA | CAWSFTGVYGYTF | TGTGCCTGGAGTTTTACGGGAGTCTATGGCTACACCTTC
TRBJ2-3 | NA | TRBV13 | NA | CASSLGPSGYTDTQYF | TGTGCCAGCAGCTTAGGCCCTTCGGGGTACACAGATACGCAGTATTTT
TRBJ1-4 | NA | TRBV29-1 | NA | CSALIPTADNEKLFF | TGCAGCGCTTTGATTCCGACGGCTGATAATGAAAAACTGTTTTTT
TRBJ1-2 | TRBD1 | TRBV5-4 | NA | CASSSGGQKDVYGYTF | TGTGCCAGCAGCTCCGGGGGACAGAAAGACGTCTATGGCTACACCTTC
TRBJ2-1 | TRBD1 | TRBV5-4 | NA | CASSFPGGSYNEQFF | TGTGCCAGCAGCTTCCCAGGGGGCTCCTACAATGAGCAGTTCTTC
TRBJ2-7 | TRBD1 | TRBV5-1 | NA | CASSLHTPGQGDTYEQYF | TGCGCCAGCAGCTTACACACCCCCGGACAGGGCGACACCTACGAGCAGTACTTC
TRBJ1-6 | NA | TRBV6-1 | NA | CASSESKGRSPLHF | TGTGCCAGCAGTGAATCTAAGGGGAGATCACCCCTCCACTTT
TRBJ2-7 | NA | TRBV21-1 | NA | CASSKYRVSYEQYF | TGTGCCAGCAGCAAATACAGGGTCTCCTACGAGCAGTACTTC
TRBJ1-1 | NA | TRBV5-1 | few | CASSLKGISEAFF | TGCGCCAGCAGCTTGAAGGGTATCTCTGAAGCTTTCTTT
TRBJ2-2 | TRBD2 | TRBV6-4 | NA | CASSGTSGGAGELFF | TGTGCCAGCAGCGGGACTAGCGGGGGAGCCGGGGAGCTGTTTTTT
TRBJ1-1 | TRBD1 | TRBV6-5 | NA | CASSAQPGQATEAFF | TGTGCCAGCAGTGCCCAGCCAGGACAGGCCACGGAAGCTTTCTTT
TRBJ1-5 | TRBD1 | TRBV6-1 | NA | CASNEGQGRDQPQHF | TGTGCCAGCAACGAGGGACAGGGTAGGGATCAGCCCCAGCATTTT
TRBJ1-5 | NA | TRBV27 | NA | CASSSTDRWGRYQPQHF | TGTGCCAGCAGCTCCACCGACAGGTGGGGGCGTTATCAGCCCCAGCATTTT
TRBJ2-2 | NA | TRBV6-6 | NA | CASSYSLTGELFF | TGTGCCAGCAGTTATTCCCTGACCGGGGAGCTGTTTTTT
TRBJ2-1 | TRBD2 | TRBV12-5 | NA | CASGLDLGLSSYNEQFF | TGTGCTAGTGGTTTGGATCTGGGACTAAGCTCCTACAATGAGCAGTTCTTC
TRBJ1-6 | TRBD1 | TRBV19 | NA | CAMPTGVSDSPLHF | TGTGCCATGCCTACAGGGGTTTCCGATTCACCCCTCCACTTT
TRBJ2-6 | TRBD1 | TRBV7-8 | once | CASSSTPTGKGANVLTF | TGTGCCAGCAGCTCAACGCCGACAGGGAAAGGGGCCAACGTCCTGACTTTC
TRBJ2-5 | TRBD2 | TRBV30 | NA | CAWSQGLEATQYF | TGTGCCTGGAGCCAAGGACTAGAGGCGACCCAGTACTTC
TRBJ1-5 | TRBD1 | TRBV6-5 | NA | CASRGTGVDQPQHF | TGTGCCAGCAGGGGGACAGGGGTGGATCAGCCCCAGCATTTT
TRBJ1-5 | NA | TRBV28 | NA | CAVTRGNQPQHF | TGTGCCGTGACAAGGGGCAATCAGCCCCAGCATTTT
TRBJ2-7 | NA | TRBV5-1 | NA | CASSFGQTHSYEQYF | TGCGCCAGCAGCTTCGGACAGACGCATTCCTACGAGCAGTACTTC
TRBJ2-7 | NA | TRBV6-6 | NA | CASSFQYPPYEQYF | TGTGCCAGCAGTTTCCAGTACCCCCCCTACGAGCAGTACTTC
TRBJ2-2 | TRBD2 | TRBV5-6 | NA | CASSSAGGMNTGELFF | TGTGCCAGCAGCTCGGCGGGAGGGATGAACACCGGGGAGCTGTTTTTT
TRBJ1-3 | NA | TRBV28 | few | CASTLGRYSGNTIYF | TGTGCCAGCACCTTGGGGCGTTACTCTGGAAACACCATATATTTT
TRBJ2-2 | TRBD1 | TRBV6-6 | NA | CASSYGQGSTGELFF | TGTGCCAGCAGTTACGGACAGGGAAGCACCGGGGAGCTGTTTTTT
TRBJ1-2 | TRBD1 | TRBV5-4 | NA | CASTLQGAYGYTF | TGTGCCAGCACTCTACAGGGGGCCTATGGCTACACCTTC
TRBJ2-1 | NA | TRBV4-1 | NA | CASSQDPSHSYNEQFF | TGCGCCAGCAGCCAAGATCCCAGCCACTCCTACAATGAGCAGTTCTTC
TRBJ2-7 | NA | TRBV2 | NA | CASSGQGPYEQYF | TGTGCCAGCAGTGGGCAGGGTCCCTACGAGCAGTACTTC
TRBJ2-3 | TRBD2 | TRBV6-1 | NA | CASSGGTSGRADTQYF | TGTGCCAGCAGTGGGGGGACTAGCGGGAGGGCAGATACGCAGTATTTT
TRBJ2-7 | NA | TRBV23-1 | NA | CASSLWGRISEQYF | TGCGCCAGCAGTCTCTGGGGGCGGATCTCAGAGCAGTACTTC
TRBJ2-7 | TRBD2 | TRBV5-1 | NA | CASSQGLVGEQYF | TGCGCCAGCAGCCAGGGACTAGTCGGGGAGCAGTACTTC